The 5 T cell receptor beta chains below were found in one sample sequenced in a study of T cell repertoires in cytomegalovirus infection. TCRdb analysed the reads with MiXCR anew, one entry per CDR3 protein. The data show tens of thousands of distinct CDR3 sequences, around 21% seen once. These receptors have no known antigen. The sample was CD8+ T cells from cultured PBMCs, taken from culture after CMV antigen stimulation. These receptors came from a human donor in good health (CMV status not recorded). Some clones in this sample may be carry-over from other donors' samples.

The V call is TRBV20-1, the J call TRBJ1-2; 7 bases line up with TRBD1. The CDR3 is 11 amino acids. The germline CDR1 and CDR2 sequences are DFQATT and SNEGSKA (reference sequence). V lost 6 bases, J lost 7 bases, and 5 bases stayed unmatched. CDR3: CSATGVGGYTF. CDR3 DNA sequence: TGCAGTGCAACAGGGGTTGGTGGCTACACCTTC.

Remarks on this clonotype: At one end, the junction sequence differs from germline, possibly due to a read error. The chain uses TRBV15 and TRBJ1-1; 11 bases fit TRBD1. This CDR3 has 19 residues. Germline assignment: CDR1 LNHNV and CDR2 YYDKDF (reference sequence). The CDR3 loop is CATSRPPSDRGRGYTEGFF. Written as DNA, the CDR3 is TGTGCCACCAGCCGTCCCCCTTCGGACAGGGGGCGAGGGTACACTGAAGGTTTCTTT. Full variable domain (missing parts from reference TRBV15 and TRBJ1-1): DAMVIQNPRYQVTQFGKPVTLSCSQTLNHNVMYWYQQKSSQAPKLLFHYYDKDFNNEADTPDNFQSRRPNTSFCFLDIRSPGLGDTAMYLCATSRPPSDRGRGYTEGFFGQGTRLTVV.

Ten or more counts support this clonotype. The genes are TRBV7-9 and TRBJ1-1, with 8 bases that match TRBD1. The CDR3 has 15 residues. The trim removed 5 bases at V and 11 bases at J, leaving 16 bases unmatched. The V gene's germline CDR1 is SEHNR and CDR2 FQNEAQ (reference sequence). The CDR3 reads CASSADSIDRGSAFF. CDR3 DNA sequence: TGTGCCAGCAGCGCCGACAGTATCGACAGGGGATCTGCTTTCTTT.

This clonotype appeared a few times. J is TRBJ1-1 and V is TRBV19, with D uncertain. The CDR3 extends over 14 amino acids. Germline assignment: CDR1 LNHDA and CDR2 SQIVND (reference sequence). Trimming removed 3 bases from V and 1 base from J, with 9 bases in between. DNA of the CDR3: TGTGCCAGTAGTATCCCCGGCGGGAACACTGAAGCTTTCTTT. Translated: CASSIPGGNTEAFF.

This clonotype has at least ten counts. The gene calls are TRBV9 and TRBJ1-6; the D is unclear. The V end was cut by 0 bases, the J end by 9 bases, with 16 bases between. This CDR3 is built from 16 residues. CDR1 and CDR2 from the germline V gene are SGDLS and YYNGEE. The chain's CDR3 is CASSVGRSALGSPLHF. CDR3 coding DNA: TGTGCCAGCAGCGTAGGTAGGAGTGCCCTCGGTTCACCCCTCCACTTT.